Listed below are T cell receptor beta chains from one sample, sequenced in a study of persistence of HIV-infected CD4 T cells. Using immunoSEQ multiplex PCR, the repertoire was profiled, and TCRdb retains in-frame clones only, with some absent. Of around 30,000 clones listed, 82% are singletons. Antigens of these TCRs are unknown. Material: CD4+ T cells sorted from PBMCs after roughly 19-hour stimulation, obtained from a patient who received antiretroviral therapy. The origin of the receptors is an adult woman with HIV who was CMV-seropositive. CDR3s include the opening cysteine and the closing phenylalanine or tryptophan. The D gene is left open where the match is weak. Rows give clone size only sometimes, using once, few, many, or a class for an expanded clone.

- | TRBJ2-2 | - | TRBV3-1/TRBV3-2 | CASSQSRRFNTGELFF | TGTGCCAGCAGCCAATCCCGACGGTTTAACACCGGGGAGCTGTTTTTT
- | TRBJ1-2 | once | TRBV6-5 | CASSYKLSYGYTF | TGTGCCAGCAGTTATAAGTTGAGCTATGGCTACACCTTC
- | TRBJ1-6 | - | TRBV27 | CASRAGGALYNSPLHF | TGTGCCAGCAGGGCCGGGGGCGCGCTCTATAATTCACCCCTCCACTTT
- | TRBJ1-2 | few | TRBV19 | CASSSDRLYGYTF | TGTGCCAGTAGTAGTGACCGTCTCTATGGCTACACCTTC
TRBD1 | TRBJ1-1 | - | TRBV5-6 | CASSLGTGAFNTEAFF | TGTGCCAGCAGCTTGGGAACAGGGGCCTTTAACACTGAAGCTTTCTTT
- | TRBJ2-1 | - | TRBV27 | CASRLPGPPGNEQFF | TGTGCCAGCAGGCTTCCGGGACCCCCGGGCAATGAGCAGTTCTTC
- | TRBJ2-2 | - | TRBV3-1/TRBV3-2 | CASSQWDGDTGELFF | TGTGCCAGCAGCCAATGGGACGGTGACACCGGGGAGCTGTTTTTT
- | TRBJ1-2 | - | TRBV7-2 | CASSLGGGLPYGYTF | TGTGCCAGCAGCTTAGGCGGGGGACTGCCCTATGGCTACACCTTC
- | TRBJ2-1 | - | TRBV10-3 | CAISSRGAGNEQFF | TGTGCCATCAGTAGCCGGGGGGCGGGGAATGAGCAGTTCTTC
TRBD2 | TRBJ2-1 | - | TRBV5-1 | CASSFRGLAVNNEQFF | TGCGCCAGCAGCTTTCGGGGCCTAGCGGTTAACAATGAGCAGTTCTTC
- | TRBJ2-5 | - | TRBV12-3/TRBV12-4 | CASSLVDQETQYF | TGTGCCAGCTCCTTGGTAGACCAAGAGACCCAGTACTTC
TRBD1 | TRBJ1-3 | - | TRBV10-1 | CASSSQGAGNTIYF | TGCGCCAGCAGTTCACAGGGGGCTGGAAACACCATATATTTT
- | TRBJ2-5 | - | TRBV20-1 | CSASVPPKETQYF | TGCAGTGCTAGTGTCCCTCCAAAAGAGACCCAGTACTTC
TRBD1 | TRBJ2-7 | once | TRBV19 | CASSIGGQPSSYEQYF | TGTGCCAGTAGTATAGGGGGACAGCCATCCTCCTACGAGCAGTACTTC
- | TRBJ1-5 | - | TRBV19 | CASSLVGGRRHF | TGTGCCAGTAGCCTAGTCGGGGGGCGCCGGCATTTT
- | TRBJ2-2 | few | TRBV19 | CASKRLLTGELFF | TGTGCCAGTAAAAGGCTGCTCACCGGGGAGCTGTTTTTT
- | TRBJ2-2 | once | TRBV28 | CASRAGRANTGELFF | TGTGCCAGCAGGGCCGGTAGGGCGAACACCGGGGAGCTGTTTTTT
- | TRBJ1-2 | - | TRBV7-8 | CASSPAGAGGYTF | TGTGCCAGCAGCCCCGCCGGGGCAGGTGGCTACACCTTC
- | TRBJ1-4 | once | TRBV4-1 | CASSQDRGTNEKLFF | TGCGCCAGCAGCCAAGATCGAGGAACTAATGAAAAACTGTTTTTT
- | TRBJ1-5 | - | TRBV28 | CASTDSHQPQHF | TGTGCCAGCACGGACAGCCATCAGCCCCAGCATTTT
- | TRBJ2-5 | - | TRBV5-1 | CASSFGSGPTRETQYF | TGCGCCAGCAGTTTTGGATCGGGACCCACCAGAGAGACCCAGTACTTC
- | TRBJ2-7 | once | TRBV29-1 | CSVEFGSGTYEQYF | TGCAGCGTTGAGTTCGGCTCTGGAACCTACGAGCAGTACTTC
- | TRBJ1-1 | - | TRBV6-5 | CASTYGRVSTEAFF | TGTGCCAGCACATACGGCAGGGTAAGCACTGAAGCTTTCTTT
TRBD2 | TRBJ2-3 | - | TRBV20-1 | CSASSAGGRGDTQYF | TGCAGTGCTAGTTCAGCGGGAGGCCGTGGAGATACGCAGTATTTT